The present T cell receptor (beta chain) was sequenced within a study of OX40 agonist ivuxolimab in advanced cancers. Whole-study context: Dose-escalation cases comprised hepatocellular carcinoma, melanoma, renal cell or head and neck cancer.

Clones were read by immunoSEQ multiplex PCR, and TCRdb kept only the in-frame ones, dropping some. This table has 65,000 to 95,000 clones, approximately 83% appearing once. V gave up 0 bases and J gave up 4 bases, with 15 bases separating them. Germline V CDR1 and CDR2: MNHNY, SVGAGI (reference sequence). This CDR3 spans 16 amino acids. The sequence was collected from an adult with an advanced solid tumor such as melanoma, head and neck, liver or kidney cancer. The V call is TRBV6-6, the J call TRBJ1-2; D possibly corresponds to TRBD1 (6 bases). The specimen was CD4+ or CD8+ T cells sorted from blood, collected in a trial of the OX40 agonist ivuxolimab. The CDR3 DNA follows: TGTGCCAGCAGTTACTCAGCGCAGGGGAAGGCCTATGGCTACACCTTC. Protein product: CASSYSAQGKAYGYTF.